The rows below give T cell receptor beta chains drawn from one sample of a study of neurological immune-mediated disorders. TCRdb itself ran the 5' RACE reads through MiXCR, one entry per CDR3 protein. The repertoire holds some 46,000 distinct CDR3 sequences, with roughly 4% as singletons. The sequencing sample was made of PBMCs. These receptors all stem from a woman aged 60-75 years with multiple sclerosis. The CDR3 runs from the conserved cysteine through the conserved F or W. The D gene is left open where the match is weak. Clone size, where shown, is once, few, many, or a class for clones that have expanded.

size: few
V: TRBV7-2
J: TRBJ2-5
D: -
CDR3: CASSFSGVGETQYF
DNA: TGTGCCAGCAGCTTCTCGGGAGTTGGGGAGACCCAGTACTTC

size: -
V: TRBV9
J: TRBJ2-3
D: -
CDR3: CASSPRNPGTDTQYF
DNA: TGTGCCAGCAGCCCGCGAAATCCGGGCACAGATACGCAGTATTTT

size: few
V: TRBV20-1
J: TRBJ2-2
D: -
CDR3: CSATRTSSGELFF
DNA: TGCAGTGCTACCCGGACCTCATCCGGGGAGCTGTTTTTT

size: -
V: TRBV5-1
J: TRBJ1-2
D: TRBD1
CDR3: CASSSGTGDGGGGYTF
DNA: TGCGCCAGCAGCTCGGGGACAGGGGACGGCGGAGGTGGCTACACCTTC

size: many
V: TRBV15
J: TRBJ2-3
D: -
CDR3: CATSRDTGPFITDTQYF
DNA: TGTGCCACCAGCAGAGATACCGGGCCTTTTATCACAGATACGCAGTATTTT

size: few
V: TRBV10-3
J: TRBJ1-5
D: TRBD1
CDR3: CAISAGQGTQPQNF
DNA: TGTGCCATCAGTGCGGGACAGGGCACTCAGCCCCAGAATTTT

size: many
V: TRBV28
J: TRBJ2-1
D: TRBD2
CDR3: CASSLAGGSVDNEQFF
DNA: TGTGCCAGCAGCCTAGCGGGAGGTTCGGTAGACAATGAGCAGTTCTTC

size: many
V: TRBV7-8
J: TRBJ1-4
D: TRBD1
CDR3: CASSRTGGNEKLFF
DNA: TGTGCCAGCAGCCGAACAGGGGGAAATGAAAAACTGTTTTTT

size: few
V: TRBV12-3/TRBV12-4
J: TRBJ1-4
D: -
CDR3: CASSFQGSDEKLFF
DNA: TGTGCCAGCAGTTTCCAGGGATCTGATGAAAAACTGTTTTTT

size: many
V: TRBV28
J: TRBJ2-3
D: TRBD2
CDR3: CASSLPGLADTQYF
DNA: TGTGCCAGCAGTTTACCGGGACTAGCAGATACGCAGTATTTT

size: many
V: TRBV10-3
J: TRBJ2-3
D: -
CDR3: CALADGGLTDTQYF
DNA: TGTGCCTTGGCGGACGGTGGGCTCACAGATACGCAGTATTTT

size: many
V: TRBV28
J: TRBJ1-4
D: -
CDR3: CATDQNQEKLFF
DNA: TGTGCCACCGACCAGAACCAGGAAAAACTGTTTTTT

size: many
V: TRBV5-1
J: TRBJ2-3
D: -
CDR3: CASSLVWSTDTQYF
DNA: TGCGCCAGCAGCTTGGTGTGGAGCACAGATACGCAGTATTTT